This TCR beta chain appears in the sequencing data of a study of blood T cell repertoires in COVID-19. Study-wide background: Samples taken during acute and convalescent COVID-19 were collected in the United States, Italy and Spain. Sample material is recorded as cDNA or gDNA derived from T cells, B-cell-depleted T cells, or PBMCs.

In the source study's methods: Estimated nucleated cell counts came from reference gene primer amplification. This table comes from immunoSEQ multiplex PCR, and its TCRdb copy is limited to in-frame clones, with some not included. V, J and clone size were drawn from that table, and D and trimming were deduced from the DNA. The sample consists of some 77,000 clones, around nine tenths of them appearing once. Sequencing input: peripheral blood. The TCR was taken from a man under 40 with acute or convalescent COVID-19.

The CDR3 spells CASSLEVGLRSKETQYF. In DNA form, the CDR3 reads TGTGCCAGCAGCTTAGAGGTGGGACTACGGTCGAAAGAGACCCAGTACTTC. V and J are TRBV7-2 and TRBJ2-5; 7 bases map to TRBD2. Unmatched junction bases numbered 11, after V lost 1 base and J lost 3 bases. The germline CDR1 and CDR2 sequences are SGHTA and FQGNSA. CDR3 length: 17 residues.